The 5 T cell receptor beta chains listed next were all sequenced from one sample in a study of T-cell reconstitution after alpha-beta-depleted transplantation in children. Molecular barcoding with unique molecular identifiers was used for the TCRbeta library. From the PCR reads, TCRdb called clonotypes with MiXCR, one entry per CDR3 protein. The sample carries 200,000 to 300,000 distinct CDR3 sequences, 20% to 30% recorded once. Sequencing used PBMCs, mostly from graft donor cells, obtained 360 days after TCRalphabeta/CD19-depleted stem cell transplant. These receptors originate from a female patient aged 2-10 years who had a stem cell transplant for congenital amegakaryocytic thrombocytopenia, so the T cells may come from the graft donor.

Ten or more counts support this clonotype. V and J are TRBV7-2 and TRBJ2-1, with 11 bases fitting TRBD2. V was clipped by 3 bases and J by 8 bases; unmatched bases: 9. Germline V lookup: CDR1 SGHTA, CDR2 FQGNSA. The CDR3 runs to 16 residues. This CDR3 is CASSFGTSGEGDEQFF. CDR3 bases: TGTGCCAGCAGCTTCGGGACTAGCGGAGAGGGTGATGAGCAGTTCTTC. Combining the CDR3 with reference TRBV7-2 and TRBJ2-1 gives the whole variable domain GAGVSQSPSNKVTEKGKDVELRCDPISGHTALYWYRQSLGQGLEFLIYFQGNSAPDKSGLPSDRFSAERTGGSVSTLTIQRTQQEDSAVYLCASSFGTSGEGDEQFFGPGTRLTVL.

The genes are TRBV2 and TRBJ2-1, with TRBD1 identical over 10 bases. Germline-derived CDR1 and CDR2 are SNHLY and FYNNEI. The CDR3 is made up of 15 amino acids. With V trimmed by 2 bases and J by 8 bases, 6 bases remained unmatched. CDR3: CASSETGQGGHEQFF. The CDR3 DNA reads as TGTGCCAGCAGTGAAACAGGACAGGGGGGCCATGAGCAGTTCTTC.

This clonotype occurred a few times. The chain combines TRBV19 with TRBJ2-1; 10 nucleotides agree with TRBD2. Germline V lookup: CDR1 LNHDA, CDR2 SQIVND (reference sequence). With V trimmed by 6 bases and J by 4 bases, 3 bases remained unmatched. The CDR3 totals 14 residues. The CDR3 spells CASRTSGIYNEQFF. CDR3 bases: TGTGCCAGTAGAACTAGCGGGATTTACAATGAGCAGTTCTTC.

This chain connects TRBV14 to TRBJ2-3, with D tentatively TRBD1 (6 bases). CDR1 is SGHDN, CDR2 FVKESK, per germline. V gave up 2 bases and J gave up 4 bases, with 19 bases separating them. This CDR3 has 17 amino acids. Written as DNA, the CDR3 is TGTGCCAGCAGCCAAACCCCCCAGGGGAAGGGCCCAGATACGCAGTATTTT. Amino acid sequence: CASSQTPQGKGPDTQYF.

About this clonotype: A much larger clone differs by one base, so this may be a read error. This chain joins TRBV28 and TRBJ2-5, with D perhaps TRBD1 or TRBD2 (5 bases each). Germline values: CDR1 MDHEN, CDR2 SYDVKM. The ends were cut back, 4 bases at V and 3 bases at J, with 6 bases in the middle. CDR3 length: 12 amino acids. DNA of the CDR3: TGTGCCAGCAGTTGGGGGAAAGAGACCCAGTACTTC. Translation gives CASSWGKETQYF. The full variable domain, rest sourced from reference TRBV28 and TRBJ2-5, is DVKVTQSSRYLVKRTGEKVFLECVQDMDHENMFWYRQDPGLGLRLIYFSYDVKMKEKGDIPEGYSVSREKKERFSLILESASTNQTSMYLCASSWGKETQYFGPGTRLLVL.